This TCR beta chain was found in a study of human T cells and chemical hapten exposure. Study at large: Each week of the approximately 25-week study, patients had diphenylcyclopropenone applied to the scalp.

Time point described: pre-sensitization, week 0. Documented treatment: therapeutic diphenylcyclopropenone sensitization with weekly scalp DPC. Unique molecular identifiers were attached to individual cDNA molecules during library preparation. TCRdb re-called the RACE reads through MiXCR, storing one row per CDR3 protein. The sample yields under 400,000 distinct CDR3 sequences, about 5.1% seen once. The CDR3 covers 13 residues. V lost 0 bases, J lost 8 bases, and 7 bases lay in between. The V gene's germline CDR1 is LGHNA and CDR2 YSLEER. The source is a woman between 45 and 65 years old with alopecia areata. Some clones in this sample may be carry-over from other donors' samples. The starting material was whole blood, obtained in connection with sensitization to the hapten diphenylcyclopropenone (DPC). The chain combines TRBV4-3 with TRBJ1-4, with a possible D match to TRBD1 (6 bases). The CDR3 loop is CASSQDQGEKLFF. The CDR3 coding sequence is TGCGCCAGCAGCCAAGATCAGGGGGAAAAACTGTTTTTT.